This entry features one T cell receptor beta chain sequence. Its antigen remains unidentified. The data were taken from a study of T cells expressing NK-cell markers. As for the study in general: One of the eight sequenced donors was seronegative, whereas the other seven were HCMV-seropositive. Points from the study as a whole: In 5 or 6 donors, dominant CD3+CD56+NKG2C+ clonotypes ranked among the top 10 CD8+ clonotypes. Expanded NKG2C+ T cell clones had unclear HCMV specificity.

The CDR3 covers 15 residues. Germline values: CDR1 SQVTM, CDR2 ANQGSEA. Scientists made TCR beta cDNA using 5'RACE template switching with UMIs. From the 5' RACE reads, TCRdb lists one entry per CDR3 protein and no DNA. This repertoire includes a few hundred thousand distinct CDR3 sequences. This sequence originates from a woman aged 50 to 65 in good health. The chain employs TRBV29-1 and TRBJ2-1. Sample: blood T cells: a sorted CD56 or NKG2C T cell subset, CD4+ or CD8+ T cells, or bulk PBMC T cells (not recorded which). This chain's CDR3 is CSVDAVIFGYNEQFF.